These 28 T cell receptor beta chains came from one sample sequenced in a study of shared clonotypes between healthy human individuals. Here immunoSEQ multiplex PCR was the method, and the copy in TCRdb shows in-frame clones only, minus some. The sample yields about 2.3 million clones, about 92% seen once. Input material: naive CD4+ T cells from PBMCs. Documented subset: CD45RA+ positively selected. Receptor source: a man younger than 30 in good health. Some clones in this sample may be carry-over from other donors' samples.

This clone was observed once. The rearrangement uses TRBV6-5 and TRBJ1-1; a weak D match, TRBD1 (6 bases). V lost 5 bases and J 6 bases, leaving 13 bases between the germline ends. The CDR3 runs to 13 residues. Per the germline V gene, CDR1 is MNHEY and CDR2 is SVGAGI. The CDR3 loop reads CASSRTGSSEAFF. CDR3 sequence (DNA): TGTGCCAGCAGTCGCACAGGGAGCTCTGAAGCTTTCTTT.

The rearrangement links TRBV6-5 to TRBJ1-2, with a tentative D call TRBD1 (5 bases). Germline V gene lookup returns CDR1 MNHEY and CDR2 SVGAGI. The CDR3 spans 16 residues. V was cut by 2 bases and J by 6 bases, with 19 bases left in between. CDR3 region: CASSYSSGSTLHGYTF. The CDR3 region has the DNA TGTGCCAGCAGTTACAGTTCAGGGAGCACATTGCATGGCTACACCTTC.

The chain is built from TRBV5-8 and TRBJ2-1, with 7 bases lining up with TRBD2. Trimming at V came to 3 bases and at J to 3 bases, leaving 0 bases not matched to a gene. CDR3 length: 13 amino acids. CDR1 and CDR2 from the germline V gene are SGHTS and YDEGEE. CDR3 sequence: CASSSGGYNEQFF. Written as DNA, the CDR3 is TGTGCCAGCAGCTCGGGGGGCTACAATGAGCAGTTCTTC.

This rearrangement joins TRBV28 to TRBJ1-1, with TRBD1 matching 8 bases. V was clipped by 6 bases and J by 1 base; unmatched bases: 4. CDR1 and CDR2 (germline): MDHEN, SYDVKM. The CDR3 totals 14 residues. In nucleotides, the CDR3 is TGTGCCAGCAGGTGGACAGGGAGGAACACTGAAGCTTTCTTT. Encoded protein: CASRWTGRNTEAFF.

The chain combines TRBV13 with TRBJ2-1; 10 bases map to TRBD2. The V segment lost 0 bases and the J segment 4 bases; nucleotides outside the gene matches: 6. Germline V gene sequence: CDR1 PRHDT, CDR2 FYEKMQ (reference sequence). The CDR3 is 17 amino acids. CDR3 coding DNA: TGTGCCAGCAGCTTAGGGAGACGGACTAGCGGTTACAATGAGCAGTTCTTC. Protein: CASSLGRRTSGYNEQFF.

The genes are TRBV19 and TRBJ1-5, with D tentatively TRBD1 (5 bases). This CDR3 is 17 amino acids long. Trimming removed 3 bases at V and 0 bases at J, with 15 bases between. From germline, CDR1 is LNHDA and CDR2 SQIVND (reference sequence). CDR3 sequence: CASSIPLQDYSNQPQHF. The CDR3 bases are TGTGCCAGTAGTATCCCCCTACAGGATTATAGCAATCAGCCCCAGCATTTT.

The J gene is TRBJ1-1, the V gene TRBV4-2, with D unclear. From germline, CDR1 is LGHNA and CDR2 YNFKEQ. The V end was cut by 0 bases, the J end by 1 base, with 15 bases between. This CDR3 is 17 amino acids long. The CDR3 reads CASSQDTFRHPNTEAFF. Written as DNA, the CDR3 is TGTGCCAGCAGCCAAGATACGTTTCGTCACCCGAACACTGAAGCTTTCTTT.

The gene calls are TRBV4-1 and TRBJ2-5; TRBD1 aligns across 8 bases. This CDR3 is 18 amino acids long. Germline CDR1 and CDR2: MGHRA and YSYEKL. Unmatched junction bases numbered 15, after V lost 1 base and J lost 5 bases. CDR3 DNA: TGCGCCAGCAGCCAAGTTCCAGGGGGCTACAGGCGAGGCGAGACCCAGTACTTC. It specifies CASSQVPGGYRRGETQYF.

The chain employs TRBV27 and TRBJ1-2; unclear D gene. Germline loops: CDR1 MNHEY, CDR2 SMNVEV (reference sequence). The ends were cut back, 2 bases at V and 1 base at J, with 5 bases in the middle. The CDR3 covers 13 residues. The CDR3 nucleotides are TGTGCCAGCAGTTTACAGAGTAACTATGGCTACACCTTC. This encodes CASSLQSNYGYTF.

The rearrangement links TRBV6-6 to TRBJ2-3, with TRBD2 matching over 12 bases. Looked up from germline, CDR1 is MNHNY and CDR2 is SVGAGI (reference sequence). The ends lost 6 bases at V and 0 bases at J; junction bases unmatched: 1. This CDR3 comprises 15 residues. The CDR3 DNA follows: TGTGCCAGCAGAGGGACTAGCGGGAGCACAGATACGCAGTATTTT. Translating gives CASRGTSGSTDTQYF.

The chain is built from TRBV5-1 and TRBJ1-1; no clear D gene. This CDR3 is built from 15 residues. The V gene lost 0 bases and the J gene lost 1 base, with 10 bases spanning the gap. The V gene's germline CDR1 is SGHRS and CDR2 YFSETQ. CDR3 loop: CASSLEPEKNTEAFF. CDR3 coding DNA: TGCGCCAGCAGCTTGGAGCCAGAAAAGAACACTGAAGCTTTCTTT. The variable domain in full, completed from reference TRBV5-1 and TRBJ1-1, reads KAGVTQTPRYLIKTRGQQVTLSCSPISGHRSVSWYQQTPGQGLQFLFEYFSETQRNKGNFPGRFSGRQFSNSRSEMNVSTLELGDSALYLCASSLEPEKNTEAFFGQGTRLTVV.

With regard to this clone: The same CDR3 can be traced to other DNA sequences in this sample. The chain couples TRBV11-3 to TRBJ2-1, with D unclear. Germline-derived CDR1 and CDR2 are SGHNT and YENEEA. V lost 1 base and J 7 bases, leaving 5 bases between the germline ends. This CDR3 region has 12 residues. The CDR3 coding sequence is TGTGCCAGCAGCTTAGGCCGGAATGAGCAGTTCTTC. Translating it yields CASSLGRNEQFF. The full variable domain, rest sourced from reference TRBV11-3 and TRBJ2-1, is EAGVVQSPRYKIIEKKQPVAFWCNPISGHNTLYWYLQNLGQGPELLIRYENEEAVDDSQLPKDRFSAERLKGVDSTLKIQPAELGDSAVYLCASSLGRNEQFFGPGTRLTVL.

The J gene is TRBJ1-2, the V gene TRBV27; D is ambiguous. V was pared by 6 bases and J by 2 bases, with 10 bases between. Germline V gene sequence: CDR1 MNHEY, CDR2 SMNVEV (reference sequence). CDR3 length equals 13 residues. The CDR3 loop is CASSQTPNYGYTF. For the CDR3, the DNA is TGTGCCAGCAGCCAGACTCCGAACTATGGCTACACCTTC.

V usage is TRBV2 and J usage is TRBJ2-2, with TRBD2 identical over 11 bases. The CDR3 sequence is 15 residues long. V trimming: 8 bases; J trimming: 4 bases; junction bases outside the gene matches: 6. CDR1 and CDR2 from the germline V gene are SNHLY and FYNNEI. CDR3 region: CASSGTSGPTGELFF. In DNA, the CDR3 is TGTGCCAGCTCCGGGACTAGCGGTCCCACCGGGGAGCTGTTTTTT.

This sequence joins TRBV28 and TRBJ2-7, with a tentative D call TRBD2 (6 bases). V gave up 8 bases and J gave up 2 bases, with 22 bases separating them. The CDR3 covers 16 residues. CDR1 MDHEN and CDR2 SYDVKM come from the germline V gene. CDR3 sequence: CASEGHSGTFTYEQYF. CDR3 bases: TGTGCCAGCGAGGGTCATAGCGGAACGTTCACCTACGAGCAGTACTTC.

In the case of this clone: This specimen includes other DNA sequences encoding the same CDR3. The rearrangement joins TRBV5-1 to TRBJ2-7; maybe TRBD2 (7 bases). Per the germline V gene, CDR1 is SGHRS and CDR2 is YFSETQ. The CDR3 covers 15 residues. V was pared by 0 bases and J by 0 bases, with 10 bases between. Here the CDR3 DNA reads TGCGCCAGCAGCTTGGCGGGGGGCTCCTCCTACGAGCAGTACTTC. It yields the protein CASSLAGGSSYEQYF.

V usage is TRBV5-6 and J usage is TRBJ2-2; tentatively, D is TRBD1 (6 bases). Trimming took 5 bases from V and 0 from J, leaving 11 bases between them. CDR3 length: 15 residues. The germline CDR1 and CDR2 sequences are SGHDT and YYEEEE. CDR3 sequence: CASRRDMANTGELFF. The CDR3 DNA is TGTGCCAGCAGAAGGGACATGGCGAACACCGGGGAGCTGTTTTTT.

The rearrangement joins TRBV27 to TRBJ2-7; 8 bases line up with TRBD1. The CDR3 is made up of 14 amino acids. The V gene end was trimmed by 2 bases and the J gene end by 7 bases; junction bases not matched to a gene: 7. The V gene's germline CDR1 is MNHEY and CDR2 SMNVEV (reference sequence). The CDR3 coding sequence is TGTGCCAGCAGTTTACTTGGACAGGGCGGAGAGCAGTACTTC. It translates to CASSLLGQGGEQYF.

The chain carries TRBV5-6 and TRBJ2-1, with TRBD2 matching over 11 bases. The CDR3 is 16 residues long. J gave up 6 bases and V 3 bases, and 8 bases lay outside the gene matches. In germline, CDR1 is SGHDT, CDR2 YYEEEE. CDR3 in DNA: TGTGCCAGCAGCTCTCTGGGGACTAGCGGATTCAATGAGCAGTTCTTC. Its translation is CASSSLGTSGFNEQFF.

This clone was detected once. This chain links TRBV9 with TRBJ1-1; no reliable D call. Germline CDR1 is SGDLS and CDR2 is YYNGEE. This CDR3 is built from 14 residues. Trimming removed 4 bases at V and 5 bases at J, with 15 bases between. The CDR3 DNA reads as TGTGCCAGCAGCCCTGGCACACGAAGTACTGAAGCTTTCTTT. Residues: CASSPGTRSTEAFF.

This clone appeared a few times. The sample holds other DNA sequences that translate to the same CDR3. The chain is built from TRBV2 and TRBJ2-7; D remains ambiguous. Trimming removed 8 bases at V and 4 bases at J, with 3 bases between. CDR1 SNHLY and CDR2 FYNNEI come from the germline V gene. This CDR3 contains 9 residues. In nucleotides, the CDR3 is TGTGCCAGCGGATACGAGCAGTACTTC. It yields the protein CASGYEQYF.

The chain joins TRBV2 to TRBJ1-2; D remains ambiguous. V lost 5 bases to trimming and J lost 8 bases, with 12 bases between them. CDR1 and CDR2 from the germline V gene are SNHLY and FYNNEI. The CDR3 consists of 12 residues. The CDR3 loop is CASSPSLGGYTF. Here the CDR3 DNA reads TGTGCCAGCAGTCCAAGTCTGGGGGGCTACACCTTC.

Concerning this clone: Other nucleotide sequences in the sample specify the same CDR3. The chain employs TRBV5-1 and TRBJ2-3, with 10 bases lining up with TRBD1. V trimming: 4 bases; J trimming: 3 bases; junction bases outside the gene matches: 5. The CDR3 length is 15 residues. The germline V gene encodes CDR1 SGHRS and CDR2 YFSETQ. The CDR3 DNA is TGCGCCAGCAGCACCGGACAGGGGGGGACAGATACGCAGTATTTT. As protein: CASSTGQGGTDTQYF.

V usage is TRBV7-2 and J usage is TRBJ1-5; D is undetermined. The CDR3 is 14 residues long. Trimming took off 2 bases at V and 0 bases at J, with 5 bases between the two ends. Germline loops: CDR1 SGHTA, CDR2 FQGNSA. The CDR3 loop reads CASSLKGSNQPQHF. CDR3 DNA: TGTGCCAGCAGCTTAAAAGGTAGCAATCAGCCCCAGCATTTT.

The chain employs TRBV2 and TRBJ2-2; 9 bases are a match to TRBD2. V lost 11 bases and J lost 3; bases outside the gene matches: 4. The CDR3 totals 13 residues. Germline values: CDR1 SNHLY, CDR2 FYNNEI. CDR3 nucleotide sequence: TGTGCCGGGGGGACTAGCCACACCGGGGAGCTGTTTTTT. It is translated as CAGGTSHTGELFF.

This chain connects TRBV5-1 to TRBJ1-2; D not certain. CDR3 length: 14 amino acids. Trimming pared 5 bases from V and 4 bases from J, leaving 15 bases between. Germline V CDR1 and CDR2: SGHRS, YFSETQ. In DNA form, the CDR3 reads TGCGCCAGCAGTGACCAGGCCACCGGCTATGGCTACACCTTC. Translating it yields CASSDQATGYGYTF.

Points on this clone: At the DNA level, this CDR3 is encoded by other sequences in the same sample as well. The chain combines TRBV10-3 with TRBJ1-5, with 7 bases fitting TRBD1. The V gene's germline CDR1 is ENHRY and CDR2 SYGVKD. V dropped 2 bases and J dropped 4; count of bases not matched to a gene: 5. This CDR3 region has 15 residues. The CDR3 DNA reads TGTGCCATCAGTGAGAGGACAGGTGGAAATCAGCCCCAGCATTTT. Translated: CAISERTGGNQPQHF.

The chain couples TRBV5-5 to TRBJ1-3; D remains ambiguous. Trimming shortened V by 0 bases and J by 4 bases, and 11 bases separated the two germline ends. Germline V gene sequence: CDR1 SGHKS, CDR2 YYEKEE (reference sequence). The CDR3 runs to 15 residues. The CDR3 loop reads CASSLAATSGNTIYF. The DNA for the CDR3 is TGTGCCAGCAGCTTGGCGGCGACCTCCGGAAACACCATATATTTT.